The text below deals with one T cell receptor beta chain. This sample stems from a study of blood T cell repertoires in COVID-19. Per the original methods: For nucleated cells, counts were estimated from reference gene primer amplification. Measured with immunoSEQ multiplex PCR; TCRdb has only the in-frame clones, and not every one. V and J calls and clone size are those listed in that table; D and trimming were worked out from the DNA. The sample holds roughly 500,000 clones, 70% to 90% seen once. Recovery meant two consecutive negative NP/OP PCR tests, professional clearance, or resolved symptoms. This TCR derives from a woman between 40 and 50 years old who had recovered from COVID-19. The material sequenced was PBMCs or T cells enriched from blood (not recorded which).

CDR3 loop: CASSDHMTSGEPYEQYF. The CDR3, as DNA: TGTGCCAGCAGCGACCACATGACTAGCGGAGAGCCCTACGAGCAGTACTTC. The genes are TRBV9 and TRBJ2-7; the match to TRBD2 covers 9 bases. This CDR3 contains 17 residues. CDR1 and CDR2 (germline): SGDLS, YYNGEE. Trimming at V came to 3 bases and at J to 2 bases, leaving 12 bases not matched to a gene.